This TCR beta chain was documented in a study of cytomegalovirus exposure and HLA in healthy donors. Notes on the study in general: Rarity held for most TCR sequences, but there were some public TCRs that occurred in many donors. HLA alleles showed associations with about 15,000 TCR beta sequences in a later analysis, at a 0.05 false discovery rate. Researchers had no immune exposure information except CMV serostatus available.

As regards this clone: Its target is not known.

PCR used 60 Vbeta primers and 13 Jbeta primers. Here immunoSEQ multiplex PCR was the method, and the copy in TCRdb shows in-frame clones only, minus some. This sample has around 180,000 clones, with 70% to 85% found just once. Germline assignment: CDR1 PRHDT and CDR2 FYEKMQ (reference sequence). The CDR3 runs to 15 residues. V was trimmed by 5 bases and J by 5 bases, leaving 18 bases between them. The receptor was derived from a girl aged 2-10 years in good health and CMV-seropositive. The chain combines TRBV13 with TRBJ1-1; a weak D match, TRBD1 (6 bases). Sequencing was performed on PBMCs. The DNA for the CDR3 is TGTGCCAGCAGCATCCCACAGGGAAGGAAAACTGAAGCTTTCTTT. Its translation: CASSIPQGRKTEAFF. The full variable domain, completed using reference TRBV13 and TRBJ1-1, is AAGVIQSPRHLIKEKRETATLKCYPIPRHDTVYWYQQGPGQDPQFLISFYEKMQSDKGSIPDRFSAQQFSDYHSELNMSSLELGDSALYFCASSIPQGRKTEAFFGQGTRLTVV.